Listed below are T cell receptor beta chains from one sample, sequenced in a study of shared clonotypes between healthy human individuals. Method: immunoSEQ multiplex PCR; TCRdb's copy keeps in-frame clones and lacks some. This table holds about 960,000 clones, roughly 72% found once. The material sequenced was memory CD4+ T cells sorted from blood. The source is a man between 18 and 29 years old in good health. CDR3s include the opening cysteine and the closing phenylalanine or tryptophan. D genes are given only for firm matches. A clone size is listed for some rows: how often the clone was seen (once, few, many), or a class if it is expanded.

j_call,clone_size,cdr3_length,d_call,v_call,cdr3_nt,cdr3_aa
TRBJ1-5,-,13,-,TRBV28,TGTGCCAGCAGTTTGATCGGGGATCAGCCCCAGCATTTT,CASSLIGDQPQHF
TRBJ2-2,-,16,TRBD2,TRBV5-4,TGTGCCAGCAGCCTGCGGCCGACTAGCGGCACCGGGGAGCTGTTTTTT,CASSLRPTSGTGELFF
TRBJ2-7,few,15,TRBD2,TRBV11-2,TGTGCCAGCAGTCCGACTAGCGGGGGAGCCTACGAGCAGTACTTC,CASSPTSGGAYEQYF
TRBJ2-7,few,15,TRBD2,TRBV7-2,TGTGCCAGCAGCCCGACTAGCGGTTTAAGTTACGAGCAGTACTTC,CASSPTSGLSYEQYF
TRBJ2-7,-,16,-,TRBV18,TGTGCCAGCTCACAAAACAGGGCAAGCGAAGCGTACGAGCAGTACTTC,CASSQNRASEAYEQYF
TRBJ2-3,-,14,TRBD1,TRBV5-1,TGCGCCAGCAGCCGGGACAGACTAACAGATACGCAGTATTTT,CASSRDRLTDTQYF
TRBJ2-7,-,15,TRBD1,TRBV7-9,TGTGCCAGCAGCACAAGGGGGCTGGAGGCCTACGAGCAGTACTTC,CASSTRGLEAYEQYF
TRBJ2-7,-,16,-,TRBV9,TGTGCCAGCAGCCCCCGCCTTGGACAAGGGAGCTACGAGCAGTACTTC,CASSPRLGQGSYEQYF
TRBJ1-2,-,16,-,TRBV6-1,TGTGCCAGCAGTGAACACAGATTCCCTTTAAGCTATGGCTACACCTTC,CASSEHRFPLSYGYTF
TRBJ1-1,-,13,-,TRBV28,TGTGCCAGCAGTTTACACACCAACACTGAAGCTTTCTTT,CASSLHTNTEAFF
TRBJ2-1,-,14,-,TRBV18,TGTGCCAGCTCACCACAGACTCTCTTCAATGAGCAGTTCTTC,CASSPQTLFNEQFF
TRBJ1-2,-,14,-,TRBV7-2,TGTGCCAGCAGCCCCCAAGTTGGCGGCTATGGCTACACCTTC,CASSPQVGGYGYTF
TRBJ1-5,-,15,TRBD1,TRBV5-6,TGTGCCAGCAGTCACGGACAGGGGGCACATCAGCCCCAGCATTTT,CASSHGQGAHQPQHF
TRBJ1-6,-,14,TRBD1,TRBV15,TGTGCCACCAGCAGAGATTTAGGGGGCTCACCCCTCCACTTT,CATSRDLGGSPLHF
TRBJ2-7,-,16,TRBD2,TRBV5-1,TGCGCCAGCAGCCGGGAGGGAGCCTCCTCCTCCTACGAGCAGTACTTC,CASSREGASSSYEQYF
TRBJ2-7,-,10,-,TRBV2,TGTGCCAGCAGCTCCTACGAGCAGTACTTC,CASSSYEQYF
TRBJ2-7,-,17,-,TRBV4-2,TGTGCCAGCAGCCAAGATCCTTCCACAGCAGTTCTTTACGAGCAGTACTTC,CASSQDPSTAVLYEQYF
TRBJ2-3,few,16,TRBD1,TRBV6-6,TGTGCCAGCAGGCCCGGACAGGGGGCTTGGACAGATACGCAGTATTTT,CASRPGQGAWTDTQYF
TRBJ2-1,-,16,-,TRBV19,TGTGCCAGTAGACAGGTCCGAGGAGGAACCTACAATGAGCAGTTCTTC,CASRQVRGGTYNEQFF
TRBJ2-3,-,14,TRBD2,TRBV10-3,TGTGCCATCAGCTTAGCGGGGGGGCCAGATACGCAGTATTTT,CAISLAGGPDTQYF
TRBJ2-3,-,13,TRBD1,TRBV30,TGTGCCTGGACCGAGGGGGCATCAGATACGCAGTATTTT,CAWTEGASDTQYF
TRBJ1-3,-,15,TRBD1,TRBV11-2,TGTGCCAGCAGCACCCACAGGGGGCCTGGAAACACCATATATTTT,CASSTHRGPGNTIYF
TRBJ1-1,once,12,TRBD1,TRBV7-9,TGTGCCAGCAGCTTAGATTCAGGGGGGGCTTTCTTT,CASSLDSGGAFF
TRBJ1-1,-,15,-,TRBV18,TGTGCCAGCTCACCACCGGCGGGGGTGCGGACTGAAGCTTTCTTT,CASSPPAGVRTEAFF
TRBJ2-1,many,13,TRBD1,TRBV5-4,TGTGCCAATGGACAGGGTCTCGACAATGAGCAGTTCTTC,CANGQGLDNEQFF
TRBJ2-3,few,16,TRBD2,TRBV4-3,TGCGCCAGCAGCCAAGATTGGACTAGTCGGGGTAATACGCAGTATTTT,CASSQDWTSRGNTQYF
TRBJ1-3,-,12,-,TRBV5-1,TGCGCCAGCAGCTTTGACGGAAACACCATATATTTT,CASSFDGNTIYF
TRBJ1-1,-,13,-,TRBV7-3,TGTGCCAGCGGGAGACAGCCGAACACTGAAGCTTTCTTT,CASGRQPNTEAFF
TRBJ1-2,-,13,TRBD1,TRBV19,TGTGCCAGTAGTATTGGACAGGGTCGTGGCTACACCTTC,CASSIGQGRGYTF
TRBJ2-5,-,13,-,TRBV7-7,TGTGCTAGCAGCTACGGGCATCAAGAGACCCAGTACTTC,CASSYGHQETQYF
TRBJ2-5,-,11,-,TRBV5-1,TGCGCCAGCAGGAACCAAGAGACCCAGTACTTC,CASRNQETQYF
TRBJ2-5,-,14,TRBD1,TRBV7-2,TGTGCCAGCAGCTTGCAGGGGGCTAAAGAGACCCAGTACTTC,CASSLQGAKETQYF
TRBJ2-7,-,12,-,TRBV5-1,TGCGCCAGTAGCTCGGACTTCTACGAGCAGTACTTC,CASSSDFYEQYF